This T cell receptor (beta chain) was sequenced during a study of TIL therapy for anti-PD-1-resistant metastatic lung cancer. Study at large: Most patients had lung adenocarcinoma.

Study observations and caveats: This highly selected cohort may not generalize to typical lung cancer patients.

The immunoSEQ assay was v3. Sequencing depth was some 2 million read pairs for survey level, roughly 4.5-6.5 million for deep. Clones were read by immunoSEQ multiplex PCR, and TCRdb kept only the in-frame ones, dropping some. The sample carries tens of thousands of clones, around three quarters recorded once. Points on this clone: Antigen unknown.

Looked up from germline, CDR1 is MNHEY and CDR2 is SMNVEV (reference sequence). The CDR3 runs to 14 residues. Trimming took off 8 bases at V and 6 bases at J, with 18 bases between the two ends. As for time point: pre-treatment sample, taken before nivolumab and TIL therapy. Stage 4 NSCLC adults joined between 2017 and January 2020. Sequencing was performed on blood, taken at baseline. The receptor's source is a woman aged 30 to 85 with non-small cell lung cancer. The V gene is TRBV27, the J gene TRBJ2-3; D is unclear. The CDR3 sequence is CASPLGRAIDTQYF. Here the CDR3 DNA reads TGTGCCAGCCCACTTGGCCGAGCTATCGATACGCAGTATTTT.